This T cell receptor (beta chain) comes out of a study of cytomegalovirus exposure and HLA in healthy donors. The study ran its PCR with 60 Vbeta and 13 Jbeta primers. Sequencing used immunoSEQ multiplex PCR; TCRdb keeps in-frame clones, though not all of them. The table lists around 250,000 clones, about 81% of them singletons. The material sequenced was PBMCs. The sequence was collected from a woman aged 60-70 years in good health and CMV-seropositive.

The CDR3 sequence: CASSTGGQGQETQYF. In DNA, the CDR3 is TGTGCCAGCAGCACAGGGGGACAGGGTCAAGAGACCCAGTACTTC. V is TRBV9 and J is TRBJ2-5, with 9 nucleotides matching TRBD1. V shed 4 bases, J shed 2 bases, and the junction held 6 bases outside the gene matches. Germline V gene lookup returns CDR1 SGDLS and CDR2 YYNGEE. The CDR3 runs to 15 residues.